Shown below are 13 T cell receptor beta chains from a single sample sequenced in a study of sequential checkpoint blockade in melanoma. Sequencing was performed with immunoSEQ multiplex PCR; in TCRdb, only in-frame clones are kept and a portion is missing. The table has about 3,700 clones, approximately 19% seen once. Regarding treatment: randomized to nivolumab then ipilimumab (arm A) or the reverse (arm B). Sequenced material: tumor tissue (inferred from file names), taken from a patient given nivolumab and ipilimumab in sequence. Receptors originate from a human donor with melanoma.

This clone is classed as medium-sized (0.01 to 0.1%). The chain employs TRBV6-8 and TRBJ2-3; 10 bases align to TRBD2. Germline assignment: CDR1 MNHGY and CDR2 SAAAGT. The trim removed 5 bases at V and 4 bases at J, leaving 3 bases unmatched. The CDR3 sequence is 14 residues long. CDR3 region: CASSSGGASDTQYF. The CDR3 DNA is TGTGCCAGCAGTAGCGGGGGGGCATCAGATACGCAGTATTTT.

The chain carries TRBV5-1 and TRBJ1-4, with D perhaps matching TRBD1 (5 bases). The germline V gene has CDR1 SGHRS and CDR2 YFSETQ. The CDR3 is made up of 14 amino acids. V shed 2 bases and J shed 8 bases, with 13 bases lying between them. CDR3 region: CASSFPGTEEKLFF. The DNA for the CDR3 is TGCGCCAGCAGCTTCCCCGGGACGGAAGAAAAACTGTTTTTT.

This clone came up a few times. The chain is built from TRBV11-3 and TRBJ2-1; 8 positions agree with TRBD1. The CDR3 has 15 amino acids. V gave up 0 bases and J gave up 9 bases; unmatched junction bases: 7. From germline, CDR1 is SGHNT and CDR2 YENEEA. The CDR3 DNA reads TGTGCCAGCAGCTTAGATAAGAGGACAGGGCGTGAGCAGTTCTTC. This gives the protein CASSLDKRTGREQFF.

CDR3 bases: TGCAGCGTTCTGGACAGAAAGAACACTGAAGCTTTCTTT. This gives the protein CSVLDRKNTEAFF. This chain links TRBV29-1 with TRBJ1-1, with D possibly being TRBD1 (6 bases). The CDR3 sequence is 13 residues long. Looked up from germline, CDR1 is SQVTM and CDR2 is ANQGSEA. Trimming shortened V by 5 bases and J by 1 base, and 11 bases separated the two germline ends. The whole variable domain, remainder taken from reference TRBV29-1 and TRBJ1-1, is SAVISQKPSRDICQRGTSLTIQCQVDSQVTMMFWYRQQPGQSLTLIATANQGSEATYESGFVIDKFPISRPNLTFSTLTVSNMSPEDSSIYLCSVLDRKNTEAFFGQGTRLTVV.

In this sample, this clone turned up many times. The chain carries TRBV11-3 and TRBJ2-1; D gene ambiguous. The germline V gene has CDR1 SGHNT and CDR2 YENEEA. The CDR3 has 15 amino acids. The V gene lost 4 bases and the J gene lost 4 bases, with 14 bases spanning the gap. The CDR3 here is CASSSPGQAYNEQFF. The CDR3 DNA sequence: TGTGCCAGCAGCTCCCCCGGGCAGGCTTACAATGAGCAGTTCTTC.

V is TRBV11-3 and J is TRBJ1-5; 8 bases line up with TRBD1. V was pared by 4 bases and J by 12 bases, with 14 bases of the junction left unmatched. CDR1 SGHNT and CDR2 YENEEA come from the germline V gene. The CDR3 sequence is 15 residues long. CDR3 residues: CASSSRTGPNQGQHF. The DNA for the CDR3 is TGTGCCAGCAGCTCCAGGACAGGGCCGAATCAGGGCCAGCATTTT. The full variable domain, rest sourced from reference TRBV11-3 and TRBJ1-5, is EAGVVQSPRYKIIEKKQPVAFWCNPISGHNTLYWYLQNLGQGPELLIRYENEEAVDDSQLPKDRFSAERLKGVDSTLKIQPAELGDSAVYLCASSSRTGPNQGQHFGDGTRLSIL.

V gene TRBV25-1 combines with J gene TRBJ2-2; D may be TRBD1 (5 bases). The CDR3 is made up of 17 amino acids. CDR1 MGHDK and CDR2 SYGVNS come from the germline V gene. The V end lost 2 bases, the J end lost 0 bases, and 13 bases lay between the germline ends. The CDR3 loop reads CASSEGSKGPNTGELFF. The CDR3 coding sequence is TGTGCCAGCAGTGAAGGCAGTAAGGGGCCGAACACCGGGGAGCTGTTTTTT.

This rearrangement joins TRBV6-8 to TRBJ2-4, with D perhaps TRBD1 (5 bases). Trimming stripped 5 bases from V and 6 bases from J, with 14 bases between. Germline values: CDR1 MNHGY, CDR2 SAAAGT. The CDR3 loop spans 14 amino acids. The CDR3 DNA reads TGTGCCAGCAGTAGTGGGGCGATTCCAAACATTCAGTACTTC. Its translation: CASSSGAIPNIQYF.

This chain uses TRBV19 with TRBJ1-5; weak D call: TRBD1 (5 bases). The CDR3 is 14 residues long. CDR1 and CDR2 from the germline V gene are LNHDA and SQIVND (reference sequence). V lost 5 bases and J lost 2, with 10 bases in between. CDR3 DNA sequence: TGTGCCAGTAGTCCCCAGGGTGGCAATCAGCCCCAGCATTTT. Amino acid sequence: CASSPQGGNQPQHF.

This clone turned up a few times. The V gene is TRBV29-1, the J gene TRBJ1-1; D may be TRBD1 (5 bases). Germline assignment: CDR1 SQVTM and CDR2 ANQGSEA. V dropped 5 bases and J dropped 4 bases, with 14 bases sitting between them. The CDR3 loop spans 13 amino acids. The CDR3 nucleotides are TGCAGCGTTAGAGTTGGGGCGGGCACTGAAGCTTTCTTT. This sequence encodes CSVRVGAGTEAFF.

This chain connects TRBV5-1 to TRBJ1-2; 7 bases line up with TRBD1. V lost 7 bases to trimming and J lost 4 bases; unmatched junction nucleotides: 13. Germline V lookup: CDR1 SGHRS, CDR2 YFSETQ. The CDR3 spans 15 residues. CDR3 protein: CASARGEGSLYGYTF. The DNA for the CDR3 is TGCGCCAGCGCCAGGGGGGAGGGTTCGCTCTATGGCTACACCTTC.

The V gene is TRBV6-8, the J gene TRBJ1-6; 8 positions agree with TRBD1. The V gene end was trimmed by 7 bases and the J gene end by 7 bases; junction bases not matched to a gene: 0. The CDR3 is made up of 12 amino acids. Germline assignment: CDR1 MNHGY and CDR2 SAAAGT. The CDR3 region has the DNA TGTGCCAGCAACAGGGGGAATTCACCCCTCCACTTT. Translated: CASNRGNSPLHF.

By share of the sample, this clone is medium-sized. The rearrangement uses TRBV6-8 and TRBJ1-2, with D maybe TRBD1 (6 bases). Per the germline V gene, CDR1 is MNHGY and CDR2 is SAAAGT. The CDR3 is 13 amino acids. V lost 10 bases, J lost 7 bases, and 19 bases lay in between. CDR3 in amino acids: CATQRSGASGYTF. The DNA for the CDR3 is TGTGCCACGCAACGTTCGGGGGCCTCTGGCTACACCTTC.